These 21 T cell receptor beta chains originate from one sample sequenced in a study of T cells in Graves' hyperthyroidism and ophthalmopathy. There were TCR beta CDR3 regions amplified from RNA transcripts. First-round RT-PCR of the TCR CDR3 relied on the HTBI primer set. TCRdb fed the multiplex PCR reads into MiXCR, producing one record per CDR3 protein. Of 340,000 or so distinct CDR3 sequences listed, approximately 22% are singletons. The sample comprised blood. The receptors shown here come from a woman between 50 and 59 years old with Graves' hyperthyroidism.

The rearrangement links TRBV6-1 to TRBJ1-6, with D possibly TRBD1 on 5 matching bases. Deletions cut 6 bases from V and 7 bases from J, with 10 bases between. The CDR3 runs 13 residues. CDR1 and CDR2 (germline): MNHNS, SASEGT. Here the CDR3 reads CASRAGRNSPLHF. The CDR3 nucleotides read TGTGCCAGCAGAGCAGGGCGGAATTCACCCCTCCACTTT.

The chain couples TRBV25-1 to TRBJ1-1; maybe TRBD1 (5 bases). Germline values: CDR1 MGHDK, CDR2 SYGVNS. This CDR3 region has 16 residues. With 0 bases removed from V and 1 base from J, the gap between germline ends came to 12 bases. CDR3 sequence (DNA): TGTGCCAGCAGTGAATATGGGGCGAGAGGGAACACTGAAGCTTTCTTT. It codes for CASSEYGARGNTEAFF.

This chain links TRBV2 with TRBJ2-7, with D perhaps given as TRBD1 or TRBD2 (5 bases each). The CDR3 totals 16 residues. V was pared by 3 bases and J by 4 bases, with 19 bases between. Germline V gene lookup returns CDR1 SNHLY and CDR2 FYNNEI. CDR3 amino acids: CASSEGRSAAGYEQYF. As DNA, the CDR3 is TGTGCCAGCAGTGAGGGACGGTCGGCTGCTGGGTACGAGCAGTACTTC.

Note on this clonotype: It may be a read error: a sequence one base away is much more abundant. CDR3 loop: CASSSEGDQPQHF. In nucleotides, the CDR3 is TGCGCCAGCAGCTCGGAAGGGGATCAGCCCCAGCATTTT. The chain has TRBV5-1 and TRBJ1-5; weak D call: TRBD1 (5 bases). Trimming left V 3 bases short and J 5 bases short, with 9 bases between. The CDR3 extends over 13 amino acids. Per germline, CDR1 SGHRS and CDR2 YFSETQ.

With regard to this clonotype: Lacking the conserved final phenylalanine or tryptophan, this CDR3 likely reflects a read error. The chain links TRBV5-1 to TRBJ2-5; D is undetermined. Germline CDR1 SGHRS, CDR2 YFSETQ. The V gene lost 3 bases and the J gene lost 5 bases, with 17 bases spanning the gap. This CDR3 region has 15 residues. This CDR3 reads CASSWSRTGRETQYL. The DNA for the CDR3 is TGCGCCAGCAGCTGGTCCCGAACTGGTCGGGAGACCCAGTACCTC.

In its sample, this clonotype was seen a few times. V and J are TRBV11-2 and TRBJ2-7, with 9 bases fitting TRBD2. Trimming cost V 3 bases and J 6 bases; bases outside gene matches: 3. This CDR3 is 13 amino acids long. Per germline, CDR1 SGHAT and CDR2 FQNNGV. CDR3 amino acids: CASSFLAGAEQYF. The CDR3 region has the DNA TGTGCCAGCAGCTTCTTAGCGGGAGCCGAGCAGTACTTC.

The J gene is TRBJ1-1, the V gene TRBV14; weak D call: TRBD1 (5 bases). The CDR3 contains 14 residues. In germline, CDR1 is SGHDN, CDR2 FVKESK. V was clipped by 0 bases and J by 4 bases, with 9 bases between them. DNA of the CDR3: TGTGCCAGCAGCCAAGAGGTGGGGGTCACTGAAGCTTTCTTT. It specifies CASSQEVGVTEAFF.

This chain connects TRBV6-1 to TRBJ1-2, with 7 bases lining up with TRBD1. With 5 bases clipped from V and 4 bases from J, the junction kept 10 bases outside the gene matches. The V gene's germline CDR1 is MNHNS and CDR2 SASEGT. The length of the CDR3 is 15 residues. DNA for the CDR3: TGTGCCAGCAGTCCCCCGGGACAGAGGGCCTATGGCTACACCTTC. It yields the protein CASSPPGQRAYGYTF.

DNA for the CDR3: TGTGCCAGCAGTTTATGGGGGAGGCGAAATAATGAAAAACTGTTTTTT. This codes for CASSLWGRRNNEKLFF. This chain links TRBV28 with TRBJ1-4; D unresolved. The V and J ends lost 0 bases and 4 bases respectively, with 12 bases between them. This CDR3 region has 16 residues. Germline values: CDR1 MDHEN, CDR2 SYDVKM.

V usage is TRBV30 and J usage is TRBJ2-7; TRBD2 might be the D (6 bases). This CDR3 has 16 amino acids. Germline V gene sequence: CDR1 GTSNPN, CDR2 SVGIG (reference sequence). V was cut by 1 base and J by 0 bases, with 16 bases left in between. For the CDR3, the DNA is TGTGCCTGGAGTGGCCAGCGGGTCTCCCTCTCCTACGAGCAGTACTTC. It translates to CAWSGQRVSLSYEQYF.

This chain joins TRBV30 and TRBJ2-7, with D unresolved. Per the germline V gene, CDR1 is GTSNPN and CDR2 is SVGIG (reference sequence). This CDR3 spans 16 amino acids. V was cut by 5 bases and J by 0 bases, with 20 bases left in between. CDR3 nucleotides: TGTGCCTGGGGTCCTTATAGTGAGACCGTCTCCTACGAGCAGTACTTC. Its protein product is CAWGPYSETVSYEQYF.

This clonotype was seen at least ten times. V is TRBV6-1 and J is TRBJ1-2, with D perhaps TRBD1 (5 bases). CDR3 length: 13 amino acids. The germline V gene encodes CDR1 MNHNS and CDR2 SASEGT. V lost 8 bases, J lost 4 bases, and 14 bases lay in between. The CDR3, as DNA: TGTGCCAGCTTACGCCCGCAGGGCTATGGCTACACCTTC. Its protein product is CASLRPQGYGYTF.

This clonotype came up many times. V usage is TRBV3-1 and J usage is TRBJ1-5; the D gene is possibly TRBD1 (6 bases). Germline CDR1 and CDR2: LGHDT and YNNKEL (reference sequence). V was pared by 1 base and J by 8 bases, with 12 bases between. The CDR3 extends over 14 amino acids. The CDR3 loop reads CASSQGPGAKPQHF. The CDR3 DNA reads as TGTGCCAGCAGCCAAGGTCCGGGGGCCAAGCCCCAGCATTTT.

As to this clonotype: A read error is likely, as this CDR3 ends without the conserved phenylalanine or tryptophan. The chain combines TRBV5-1 with TRBJ1-2; perhaps TRBD1 as D (5 bases). Germline values: CDR1 SGHRS, CDR2 YFSETQ. The V gene lost 0 bases and the J gene lost 5 bases, with 11 bases spanning the gap. The CDR3 runs 14 residues. CDR3 nucleotide sequence: TGCGCCAGCAGCTTGGAGGACACAAAATATGGCTACACCCTC. Translation: CASSLEDTKYGYTL.

This clonotype was observed a few times. The chain uses TRBV12-3 or TRBV12-4 and TRBJ2-1; D call uncertain. The CDR3 is made up of 11 amino acids. Trimming removed 6 bases from V and 9 bases from J, with 9 bases in between. The CDR3 sequence: CASSRVVEQFF. The DNA of the CDR3 is TGTGCCAGCAGCCGAGTCGTTGAGCAGTTCTTC.

This clonotype was observed at least ten times. This chain links TRBV4-1 with TRBJ2-3; weak D call: TRBD1 (6 bases). This CDR3 contains 16 residues. CDR1 is MGHRA and CDR2 is YSYEKL in the germline V gene. The ends were cut back, 2 bases at V and 8 bases at J, with 20 bases in the middle. The CDR3 nucleotides read TGCGCCAGCAGCCAACCCACCCGAGGGGCAGGGGCTACGCAGTATTTT. As protein: CASSQPTRGAGATQYF.

This clonotype was counted at least ten times. The chain has TRBV9 and TRBJ1-2; 9 bases are a match to TRBD1. V lost 3 bases, J lost 7 bases, and 13 bases stayed unmatched. The CDR3 is 16 amino acids. CDR1 SGDLS and CDR2 YYNGEE come from the germline V gene. The DNA of the CDR3 is TGTGCCAGCAGCGATGCACCGGGACAGGGATCGTTTGGCTACACCTTC. Amino acid sequence: CASSDAPGQGSFGYTF.

CDR3 amino acids: CASSDDGQGIGGYGYTF. The CDR3 DNA reads TGTGCCAGCAGTGATGACGGACAGGGGATCGGCGGCTATGGCTACACCTTC. This chain connects TRBV2 to TRBJ1-2, with 9 bases fitting TRBD1. The length of the CDR3 is 17 residues. Per germline, CDR1 SNHLY and CDR2 FYNNEI. V shed 3 bases and J 4 bases; nucleotides not matched to a gene: 12.

This clonotype was counted only a few times. The chain uses TRBV15 and TRBJ1-2; 8 bases fit TRBD1. The CDR3 sequence is 15 residues long. CDR1 is LNHNV, CDR2 YYDKDF, per germline (reference sequence). The V segment lost 2 bases and the J segment 2 bases; nucleotides outside the gene matches: 4. CDR3 region: CATSRQGAGNYGYTF. As DNA, the CDR3 is TGTGCCACCAGCAGACAGGGGGCGGGGAACTATGGCTACACCTTC.

Comments on this clonotype: This may come from a read error, since a much larger clone is one base off. The V call is TRBV28, the J call TRBJ1-5; D is unclear. This CDR3 region has 12 residues. Germline lookup yields CDR1 MDHEN and CDR2 SYDVKM. The CDR3 spells CASSFTNQPRHF. CDR3 in DNA: TGTGCCAGCAGCTTTACCAATCAGCCCCGGCATTTT.

The J gene is TRBJ2-3, the V gene TRBV12-3 or TRBV12-4; weak D call: TRBD2 (5 bases). The germline V and J ends were trimmed by 4 bases and 6 bases, with 11 bases remaining between them. The CDR3 is 13 residues long. The chain's CDR3 is CASSWNGGDTQYF. As DNA, the CDR3 is TGTGCCAGCAGTTGGAACGGCGGGGATACGCAGTATTTT.